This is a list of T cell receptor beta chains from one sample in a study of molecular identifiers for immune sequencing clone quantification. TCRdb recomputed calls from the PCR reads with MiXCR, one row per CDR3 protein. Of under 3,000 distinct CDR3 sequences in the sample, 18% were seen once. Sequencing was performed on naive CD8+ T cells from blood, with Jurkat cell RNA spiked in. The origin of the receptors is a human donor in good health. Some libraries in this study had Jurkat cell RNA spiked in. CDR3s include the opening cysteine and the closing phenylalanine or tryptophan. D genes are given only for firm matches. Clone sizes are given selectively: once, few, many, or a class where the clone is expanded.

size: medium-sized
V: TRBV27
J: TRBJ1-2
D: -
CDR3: CASSLSADPYGYTF
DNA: TGTGCCAGCAGTTTATCGGCTGATCCCTATGGCTACACCTTC

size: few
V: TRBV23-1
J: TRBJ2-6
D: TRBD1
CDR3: CASRGLQGVCSGANVLTF
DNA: TGCGCCAGCCGGGGCTTACAGGGGGTCTGCTCTGGGGCCAACGTCCTGACTTTC

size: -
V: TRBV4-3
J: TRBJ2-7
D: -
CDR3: CASSQEAVAYEQYF
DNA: TGCGCCAGCAGCCAAGAGGCAGTGGCCTACGAGCAGTACTTC

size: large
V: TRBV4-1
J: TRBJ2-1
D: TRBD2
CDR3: CASSQLAGEYNEQFF
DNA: TGCGCCAGCAGCCAACTAGCGGGAGAGTACAATGAGCAGTTCTTC

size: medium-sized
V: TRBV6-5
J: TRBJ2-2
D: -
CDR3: CASSYGSPYHTGELFF
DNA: TGTGCCAGCAGTTACGGCTCGCCTTATCACACCGGGGAGCTGTTTTTT

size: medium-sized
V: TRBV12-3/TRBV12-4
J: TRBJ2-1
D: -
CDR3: CASSADRKPYNEQFF
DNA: TGTGCCAGCAGTGCTGACAGGAAGCCCTACAATGAGCAGTTCTTC

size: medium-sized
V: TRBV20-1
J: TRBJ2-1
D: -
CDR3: CSARGSPKNNEQFF
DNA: TGCAGTGCCAGAGGTAGCCCTAAAAACAATGAGCAGTTCTTC

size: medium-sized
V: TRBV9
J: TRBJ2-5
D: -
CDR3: CASSPPGHEETQYF
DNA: TGTGCCAGCAGCCCACCGGGACACGAAGAGACCCAGTACTTC

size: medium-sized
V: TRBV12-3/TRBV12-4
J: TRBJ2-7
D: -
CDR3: CASSLPFGYEQYF
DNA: TGTGCCAGCAGTTTACCCTTCGGGTACGAGCAGTACTTC

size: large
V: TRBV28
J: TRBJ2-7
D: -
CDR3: CASSWRTEQYF
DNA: TGTGCCAGCTCCTGGCGTACCGAGCAGTACTTC

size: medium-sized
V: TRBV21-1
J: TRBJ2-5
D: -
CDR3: CASSKVVGAALAELGPQETQYF
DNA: TGTGCCAGCAGCAAAGTCGTGGGGGCGGCTTTAGCGGAACTGGGGCCCCAAGAGACCCAGTACTTC

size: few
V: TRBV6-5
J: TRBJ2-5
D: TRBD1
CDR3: CASSYSTGQGYQETQYF
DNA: TGTGCCAGCAGTTACTCGACTGGACAGGGGTACCAAGAGACCCAGTACTTC

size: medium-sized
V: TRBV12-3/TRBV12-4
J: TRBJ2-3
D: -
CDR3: CASSGENTQYF
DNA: TGTGCCAGCAGCGGAGAGAATACGCAGTATTTT